These 26 T cell receptor beta chains were all obtained from the same sample, sequenced in a study of control samples from healthy donors and cancer patients. The assay was immunoSEQ multiplex PCR, and TCRdb's table has in-frame clones only and misses some. Among roughly 400,000 clones, approximately 90% were seen once, and the ten largest hold around 6.5%. Material: PBMCs. These receptors were taken from a man aged 40-50 years with head and neck cancer.

V gene TRBV2 combines with J gene TRBJ2-1, with 10 bases lining up with TRBD2. The junction had 7 bases not matched to a gene; V was cut back by 2 bases and J by 12 bases. CDR3 length equals 14 residues. Germline values: CDR1 SNHLY, CDR2 FYNNEI. The CDR3 is CASSELAGALPQFF. Here the CDR3 DNA reads TGTGCCAGCAGTGAACTAGCGGGGGCCCTTCCGCAGTTCTTC.

The rearrangement links TRBV5-8 to TRBJ1-4; possibly TRBD1 for D (6 bases). V lost 2 bases, J lost 1 base, and 15 bases lay in between. The CDR3 is 17 amino acids. The germline V gene has CDR1 SGHTS and CDR2 YDEGEE. DNA of the CDR3: TGTGCCAGCAGCTTATTCTTACAGGGCGTAACTAATGAAAAACTGTTTTTT. The encoded protein is CASSLFLQGVTNEKLFF.

The chain employs TRBV27 and TRBJ1-1; D is unclear. Trimming stripped 0 bases from V and 3 bases from J, with 11 bases between. The CDR3 length is 15 residues. CDR1 MNHEY and CDR2 SMNVEV come from the germline V gene (reference sequence). Here the CDR3 DNA reads TGTGCCAGCAGTTTATCGATAATGGGATACACTGAAGCTTTCTTT. Encoded protein: CASSLSIMGYTEAFF.

V usage is TRBV24-1 and J usage is TRBJ2-1; 8 bases are a match to TRBD2. CDR1 KGHDR and CDR2 SFDVKD come from the germline V gene. The V segment lost 4 bases and the J segment 4 bases; nucleotides outside the gene matches: 8. The CDR3 runs 16 residues. CDR3 coding DNA: TGTGCCACCAGTGACTCTACTAGCGGCCCTTACAATGAGCAGTTCTTC. This encodes CATSDSTSGPYNEQFF.

This chain uses TRBV18 with TRBJ1-4, with 8 bases fitting TRBD1. This CDR3 comprises 15 residues. Trimming removed 3 bases from V and 8 bases from J; junction bases left unmatched: 8. Germline V gene lookup returns CDR1 KGHSH and CDR2 LQKENI. CDR3 DNA: TGTGCCAGCTCACCTCGGACAGGGTTCGAGGAAAAACTGTTTTTT. This encodes CASSPRTGFEEKLFF.

The chain is built from TRBV11-2 and TRBJ2-7; 7 nucleotides line up with TRBD1. The CDR3 is made up of 19 amino acids. V gave up 0 bases and J gave up 1 base; unmatched junction bases: 15. CDR1 is SGHAT and CDR2 is FQNNGV in the germline V gene. CDR3 amino acids: CASSLDGRQGRRPSYEQYF. The DNA for the CDR3 is TGTGCCAGCAGCTTAGATGGGCGACAGGGACGGCGACCATCCTACGAGCAGTACTTC.

The genes are TRBV5-1 and TRBJ2-1, with 7 bases identical to TRBD1. The germline gives CDR1 SGHRS, CDR2 YFSETQ. V lost 4 bases and J lost 10; bases outside the gene matches: 11. The CDR3 has 14 amino acids. CDR3 amino acids: CASSTWTGSVEQFF. DNA of the CDR3: TGCGCCAGCAGCACATGGACAGGATCAGTAGAGCAGTTCTTC.

This chain joins TRBV7-9 and TRBJ1-2; possible D gene TRBD1, 5 bases. Germline values: CDR1 SEHNR, CDR2 FQNEAQ (reference sequence). The CDR3 contains 14 residues. Deletions cut 5 bases from V and 2 bases from J, with 12 bases between. The CDR3 DNA reads as TGTGCCAGCAGCAGACTCAGGGAAAACTATGGCTACACCTTC. This gives the protein CASSRLRENYGYTF.

The rearrangement joins TRBV5-4 to TRBJ2-3; 7 bases are a match to TRBD2. J gave up 1 base and V 5 bases, and 13 bases lay outside the gene matches. The CDR3 loop spans 17 amino acids. Germline CDR1 is SGHNT and CDR2 is YYREEE (reference sequence). Here the CDR3 DNA reads TGTGCCAGCAGGCCGACCTTATTAAGCGGGGGCACAGATACGCAGTATTTT. Encoded protein: CASRPTLLSGGTDTQYF.

This clone was detected a few times. The J gene is TRBJ1-6, the V gene TRBV2, with D possibly TRBD1 on 6 matching bases. The CDR3 has 14 residues. Germline V gene sequence: CDR1 SNHLY, CDR2 FYNNEI. The V end lost 10 bases, the J end lost 6 bases, and 16 bases lay between the germline ends. CDR3 region: CATQTGTFNSPLHF. DNA of the CDR3: TGTGCCACCCAGACCGGGACATTTAATTCACCCCTCCACTTT. Full variable domain (missing parts from reference TRBV2 and TRBJ1-6): EPEVTQTPSHQVTQMGQEVILRCVPISNHLYFYWYRQILGQKVEFLVSFYNNEISEKSEIFDDQFSVERPDGSNFTLKIRSTKLEDSAMYFCATQTGTFNSPLHFGNGTRLTVT.

This clone was observed once. CDR3 sequence reads: CASSLDKEKLFF. The CDR3 DNA reads as TGTGCCAGCAGTTTAGACAAAGAAAAACTGTTTTTT. The V call is TRBV12-3 or TRBV12-4, the J call TRBJ1-4; D is undetermined. V was cut by 1 base and J by 8 bases, with 5 bases left in between. The CDR3 spans 12 residues.

This chain uses TRBV18 with TRBJ2-5; D is undetermined. The V end lost 2 bases, the J end lost 5 bases, and 9 bases lay between the germline ends. The CDR3 totals 13 residues. The germline V gene has CDR1 KGHSH and CDR2 LQKENI. The CDR3 DNA sequence: TGTGCCAGCTCACCATGGGGTGAGGAGACCCAGTACTTC. Translating it yields CASSPWGEETQYF.

The chain uses TRBV7-3 and TRBJ2-5, with TRBD2 matching over 8 bases. The V and J ends lost 6 bases and 4 bases, in that order; junction bases with no gene match: 7. Per the germline V gene, CDR1 is SGHTA and CDR2 is FQGTGA. The CDR3 runs 14 residues. The CDR3 sequence is CASSRRGGGETQYF. The CDR3 nucleotides read TGTGCCAGCAGTCGCCGGGGGGGCGGAGAGACCCAGTACTTC.

This clone turned up a few times. The chain is built from TRBV5-6 and TRBJ1-6; D remains unclear. Germline loops: CDR1 SGHDT, CDR2 YYEEEE. The ends were cut back, 0 bases at V and 5 bases at J, with 9 bases in the middle. The CDR3 totals 15 residues. This chain's CDR3 is CASSLGQIHNSPLHF. CDR3 DNA sequence: TGTGCCAGCAGCTTGGGCCAGATTCATAATTCACCCCTCCACTTT.

This rearrangement joins TRBV6-2 or TRBV6-3 to TRBJ1-1; no clear D gene. The CDR3 runs 13 residues. Deletions cut 2 bases from V and 1 base from J, with 5 bases between. Germline V CDR1 and CDR2: MNHEY, SVGEGT. CDR3 sequence reads: CASSYLKNTEAFF. CDR3 nucleotide sequence: TGTGCCAGCAGTTACCTCAAGAACACTGAAGCTTTCTTT.

The chain couples TRBV5-1 to TRBJ1-2, with 7 bases aligning to TRBD1. With V trimmed by 5 bases and J by 6 bases, 4 bases remained unmatched. The V gene's germline CDR1 is SGHRS and CDR2 YFSETQ. The CDR3 loop spans 12 amino acids. This CDR3 is CASRKGGDGYTF. The CDR3 DNA is TGCGCCAGCAGAAAAGGGGGCGATGGCTACACCTTC.

On this clone itself: Other DNA sequences within the sample encode an identical CDR3. V gene TRBV6-5 combines with J gene TRBJ1-1, with D tentatively TRBD1 (5 bases). V was cut by 2 bases and J by 1 base, with 8 bases left in between. Germline lookup yields CDR1 MNHEY and CDR2 SVGAGI. The CDR3 has 14 residues. In DNA form, the CDR3 reads TGTGCCAGCAGTTACAGTGGGGGGAACACTGAAGCTTTCTTT. Translating it yields CASSYSGGNTEAFF.

The chain uses TRBV28 and TRBJ2-7; D perhaps matches TRBD1 (6 bases). CDR1 is MDHEN, CDR2 SYDVKM, per germline. The CDR3 spans 14 residues. With 5 bases removed from V and 3 bases from J, the gap between germline ends came to 14 bases. The CDR3 sequence is CASSGRRDNYEQYF. CDR3 nucleotides: TGTGCCAGCAGTGGCCGACGGGACAACTACGAGCAGTACTTC. The full variable domain, in which reference TRBV28 and TRBJ2-7 provide the parts outside the CDR3, is DVKVTQSSRYLVKRTGEKVFLECVQDMDHENMFWYRQDPGLGLRLIYFSYDVKMKEKGDIPEGYSVSREKKERFSLILESASTNQTSMYLCASSGRRDNYEQYFGPGTRLTVT.

CDR3 amino acids: CASSEGSGAQETQYF. DNA for the CDR3: TGTGCCAGCAGCGAAGGTAGCGGGGCCCAAGAGACCCAGTACTTC. The J gene is TRBJ2-5, the V gene TRBV7-3; 8 bases agree with TRBD2. This CDR3 has 15 amino acids. CDR1 and CDR2 (germline): SGHTA, FQGTGA. V was clipped by 5 bases and J by 1 base; unmatched bases: 6.

V is TRBV30 and J is TRBJ1-1, with 7 bases fitting TRBD1. The ends lost 0 bases at V and 7 bases at J; junction bases unmatched: 11. The V gene's germline CDR1 is GTSNPN and CDR2 SVGIG (reference sequence). This CDR3 is built from 15 residues. CDR3 coding DNA: TGTGCCTGGAGTGTAAAGAGTACAGGGGCGGTTGAAGCTTTCTTT. Protein: CAWSVKSTGAVEAFF.

V is TRBV20-1 and J is TRBJ2-5, with D maybe TRBD2 (5 bases). Trimming took 6 bases from V and 7 from J, leaving 9 bases between them. This CDR3 spans 10 amino acids. The germline gives CDR1 DFQATT, CDR2 SNEGSKA (reference sequence). This CDR3 is CSATEGTQYF. DNA of the CDR3: TGCAGTGCCACAGAGGGGACCCAGTACTTC.

The genes are TRBV30 and TRBJ2-5, with no clear D. V was shortened by 4 bases and J by 5 bases, with 8 bases between the two germline ends. The CDR3 has 11 amino acids. Germline V lookup: CDR1 GTSNPN, CDR2 SVGIG (reference sequence). CDR3 nucleotides: TGTGCCTGGATCCGGTCGGAGACCCAGTACTTC. Protein product: CAWIRSETQYF.

The chain joins TRBV19 to TRBJ1-4, with TRBD1 matching over 7 bases. V lost 3 bases to trimming and J lost 4 bases; unmatched junction nucleotides: 8. CDR3 length: 16 amino acids. Germline V gene sequence: CDR1 LNHDA, CDR2 SQIVND (reference sequence). The CDR3 DNA sequence: TGTGCCAGTAGTATCCAACGACAGGGCGATAATGAAAAACTGTTTTTT. Residues: CASSIQRQGDNEKLFF.

The V and J genes are TRBV28 and TRBJ2-7; 7 bases are shared with TRBD1. Germline V gives CDR1 MDHEN, CDR2 SYDVKM. V lost 5 bases and J lost 2; bases outside the gene matches: 9. The CDR3 has 15 amino acids. The CDR3 bases are TGTGCCAGCAGTCCTAGGGACAGCCTCCCCTACGAGCAGTACTTC. It yields the protein CASSPRDSLPYEQYF.

The J gene is TRBJ1-1, the V gene TRBV4-1; unclear D gene. V shed 2 bases and J shed 1 base, with 8 bases lying between them. Germline assignment: CDR1 MGHRA and CDR2 YSYEKL. This CDR3 region has 14 residues. The chain's CDR3 is CASSQSVGNTEAFF. The CDR3 region has the DNA TGCGCCAGCAGCCAATCAGTGGGGAACACTGAAGCTTTCTTT.

This clone appeared once. The chain employs TRBV27 and TRBJ2-7, with D possibly TRBD1 on 6 matching bases. The CDR3 totals 17 residues. Germline values: CDR1 MNHEY, CDR2 SMNVEV (reference sequence). V lost 6 bases to trimming and J lost 3 bases, with 24 bases between them. The CDR3 sequence is CASSPYRNRDQDYEQYF. CDR3 coding DNA: TGTGCCAGCAGCCCCTACAGAAACAGGGATCAGGACTACGAGCAGTACTTC.